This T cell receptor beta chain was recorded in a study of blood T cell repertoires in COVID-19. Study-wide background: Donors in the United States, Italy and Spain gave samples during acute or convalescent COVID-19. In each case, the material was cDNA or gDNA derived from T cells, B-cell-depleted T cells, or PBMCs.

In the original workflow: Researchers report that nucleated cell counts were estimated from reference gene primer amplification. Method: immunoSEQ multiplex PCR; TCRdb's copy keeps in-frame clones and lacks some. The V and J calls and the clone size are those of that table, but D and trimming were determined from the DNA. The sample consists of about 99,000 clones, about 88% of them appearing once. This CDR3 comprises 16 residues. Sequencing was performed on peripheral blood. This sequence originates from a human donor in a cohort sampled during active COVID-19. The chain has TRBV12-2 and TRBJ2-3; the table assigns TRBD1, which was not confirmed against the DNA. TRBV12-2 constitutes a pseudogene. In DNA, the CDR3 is TGTGCAAGTCGCTTAGCGGGACAACATAGCACAGATACGCAGTATTTT. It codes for CASRLAGQHSTDTQYF.